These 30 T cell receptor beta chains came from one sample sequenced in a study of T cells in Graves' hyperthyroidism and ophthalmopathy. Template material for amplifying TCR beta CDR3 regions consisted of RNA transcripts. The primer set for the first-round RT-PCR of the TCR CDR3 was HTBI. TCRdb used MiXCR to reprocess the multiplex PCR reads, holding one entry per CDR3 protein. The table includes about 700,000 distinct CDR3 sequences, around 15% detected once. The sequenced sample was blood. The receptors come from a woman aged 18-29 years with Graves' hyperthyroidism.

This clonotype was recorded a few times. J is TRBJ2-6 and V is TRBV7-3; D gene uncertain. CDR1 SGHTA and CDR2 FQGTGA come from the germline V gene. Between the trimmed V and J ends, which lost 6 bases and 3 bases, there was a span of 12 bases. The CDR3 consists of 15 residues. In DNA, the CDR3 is TGTGCCAGCAGGCCAGCCCCTGGTGGGGCCAACGTCCTGACTTTC. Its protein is CASRPAPGGANVLTF.

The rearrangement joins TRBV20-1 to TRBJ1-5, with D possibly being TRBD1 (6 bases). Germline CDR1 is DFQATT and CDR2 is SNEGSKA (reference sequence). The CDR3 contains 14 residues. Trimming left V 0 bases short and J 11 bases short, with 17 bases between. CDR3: CSAREDSGILAQHF. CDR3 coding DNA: TGCAGTGCTAGAGAGGACAGTGGAATATTGGCCCAGCATTTT.

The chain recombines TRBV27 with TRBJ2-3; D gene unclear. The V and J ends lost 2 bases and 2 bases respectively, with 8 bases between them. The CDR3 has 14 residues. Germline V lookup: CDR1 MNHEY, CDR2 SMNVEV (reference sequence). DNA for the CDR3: TGTGCCAGCAGTTTAGAAATTTCCACAGATACGCAGTATTTT. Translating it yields CASSLEISTDTQYF.

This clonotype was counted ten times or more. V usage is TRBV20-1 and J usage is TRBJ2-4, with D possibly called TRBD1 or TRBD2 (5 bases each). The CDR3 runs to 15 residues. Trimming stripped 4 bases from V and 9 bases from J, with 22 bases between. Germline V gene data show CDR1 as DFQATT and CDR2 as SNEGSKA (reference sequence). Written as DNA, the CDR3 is TGCAGTGCTACATACTTTCCCAACACGGGGCGCATTCAGTACTTC. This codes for CSATYFPNTGRIQYF.

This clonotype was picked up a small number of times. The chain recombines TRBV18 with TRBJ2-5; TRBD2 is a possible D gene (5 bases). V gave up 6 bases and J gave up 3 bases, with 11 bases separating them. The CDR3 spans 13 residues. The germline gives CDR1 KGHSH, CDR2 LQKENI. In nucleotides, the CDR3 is TGTGCCAGCTCGGCCGGACTTGAAGAGACCCAGTACTTC. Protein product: CASSAGLEETQYF. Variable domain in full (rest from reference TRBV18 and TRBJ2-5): NAGVMQNPRHLVRRRGQEARLRCSPMKGHSHVYWYRQLPEEGLKFMVYLQKENIIDESGMPKERFSAEFPKEGPSILRIQQVVRGDSAAYFCASSAGLEETQYFGPGTRLLVL.

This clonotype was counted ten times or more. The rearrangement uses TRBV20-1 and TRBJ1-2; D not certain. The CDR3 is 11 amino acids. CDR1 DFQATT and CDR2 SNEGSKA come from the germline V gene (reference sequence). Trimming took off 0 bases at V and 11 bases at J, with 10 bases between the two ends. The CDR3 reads CSARETSRYTF. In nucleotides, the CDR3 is TGCAGTGCTAGAGAGACCTCCCGGTACACCTTC.

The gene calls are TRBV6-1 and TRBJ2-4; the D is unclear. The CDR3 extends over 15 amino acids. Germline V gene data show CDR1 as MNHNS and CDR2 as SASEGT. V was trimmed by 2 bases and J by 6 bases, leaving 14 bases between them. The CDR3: CASSESGRNSNIQYF. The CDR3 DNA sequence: TGTGCCAGCAGTGAATCCGGCAGGAACTCAAACATTCAGTACTTC.

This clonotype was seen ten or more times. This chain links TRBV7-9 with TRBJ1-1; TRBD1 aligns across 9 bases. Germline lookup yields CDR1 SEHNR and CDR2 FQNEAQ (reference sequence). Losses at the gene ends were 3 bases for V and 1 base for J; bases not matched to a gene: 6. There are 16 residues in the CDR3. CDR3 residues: CASSFFTGGANTEAFF. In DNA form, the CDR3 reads TGTGCCAGCAGCTTCTTTACAGGGGGCGCGAACACTGAAGCTTTCTTT.

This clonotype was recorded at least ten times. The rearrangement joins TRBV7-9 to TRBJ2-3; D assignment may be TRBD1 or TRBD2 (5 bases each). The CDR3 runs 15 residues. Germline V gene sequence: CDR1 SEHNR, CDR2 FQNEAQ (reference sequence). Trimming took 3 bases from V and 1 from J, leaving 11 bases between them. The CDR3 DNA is TGTGCCAGCAGCTTCAGGGAGCGAGGCACAGATACGCAGTATTTT. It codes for CASSFRERGTDTQYF.

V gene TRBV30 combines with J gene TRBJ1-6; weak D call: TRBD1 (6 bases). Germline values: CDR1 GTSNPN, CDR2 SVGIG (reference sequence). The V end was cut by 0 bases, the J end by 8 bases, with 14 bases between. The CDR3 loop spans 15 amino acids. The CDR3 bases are TGTGCCTGGAGTGTGGCCAGGGGATTTCATTCACCCCTCCACTTT. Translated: CAWSVARGFHSPLHF.

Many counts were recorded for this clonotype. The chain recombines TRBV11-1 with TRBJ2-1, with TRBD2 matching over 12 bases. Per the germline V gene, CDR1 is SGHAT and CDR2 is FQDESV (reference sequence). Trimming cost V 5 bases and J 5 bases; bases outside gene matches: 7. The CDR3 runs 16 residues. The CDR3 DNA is TGTGCCAGCAGCCCCCGGACTAGCGGGGTCGACAATGAGCAGTTCTTC. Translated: CASSPRTSGVDNEQFF.

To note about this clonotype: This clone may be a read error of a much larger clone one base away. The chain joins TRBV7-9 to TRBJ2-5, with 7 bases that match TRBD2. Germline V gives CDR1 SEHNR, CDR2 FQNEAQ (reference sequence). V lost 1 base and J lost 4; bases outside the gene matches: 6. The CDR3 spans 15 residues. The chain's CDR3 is CASSLDPERGETQYF. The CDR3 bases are TGTGCCAGCAGCTTAGATCCAGAGCGGGGAGAGACCCAGTACTTC.

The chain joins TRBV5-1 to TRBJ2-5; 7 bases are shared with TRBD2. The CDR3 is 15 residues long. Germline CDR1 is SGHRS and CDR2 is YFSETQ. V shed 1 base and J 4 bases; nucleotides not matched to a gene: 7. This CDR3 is CASSLMERGRETQYF. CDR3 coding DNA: TGCGCCAGCAGCTTGATGGAGCGGGGTCGAGAGACCCAGTACTTC.

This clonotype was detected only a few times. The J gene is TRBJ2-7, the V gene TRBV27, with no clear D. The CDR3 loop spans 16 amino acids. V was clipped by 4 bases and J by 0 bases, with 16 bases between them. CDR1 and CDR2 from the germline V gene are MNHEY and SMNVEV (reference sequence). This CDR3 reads CASSSYLRTSSYEQYF. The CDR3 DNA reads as TGTGCCAGCAGTTCCTACCTCCGAACGAGCTCCTACGAGCAGTACTTC.

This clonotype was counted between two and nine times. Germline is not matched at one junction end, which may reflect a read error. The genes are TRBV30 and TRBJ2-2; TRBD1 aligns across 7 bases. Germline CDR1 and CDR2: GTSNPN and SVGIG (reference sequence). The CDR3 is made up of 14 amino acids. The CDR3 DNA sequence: TGTGCCTGGAGTGTAAACAGGGGACCCGGGGAGCCGTTTTTT. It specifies CAWSVNRGPGEPFF. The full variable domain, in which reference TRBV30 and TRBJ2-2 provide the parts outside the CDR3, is SQTIHQWPATLVQPVGSPLSLECTVEGTSNPNLYWYRQAAGRGLQLLFYSVGIGQISSEVPQNLSASRPQDRQFILSSKKLLLSDSGFYLCAWSVNRGPGEPFFGEGSRLTVL.

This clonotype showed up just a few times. The CDR3 sequence: CASSLDANLGVTGELFF. CDR3 nucleotides: TGCGCCAGCAGCTTGGATGCTAATCTCGGGGTCACCGGGGAGCTGTTTTTT. The V call is TRBV5-1, the J call TRBJ2-2; weak D call: TRBD2 (5 bases). The CDR3 is 17 residues long. Germline V gives CDR1 SGHRS, CDR2 YFSETQ. Trimming pared 0 bases from V and 4 bases from J, leaving 16 bases between.

As DNA, the CDR3 is TGTGCCACCAGCAGAGAAGGCTCCTATAATTCACCCCTCCACTTT. It translates to CATSREGSYNSPLHF. V gene TRBV15 combines with J gene TRBJ1-6, with no clear D. The CDR3 length is 15 residues. Per the germline V gene, CDR1 is LNHNV and CDR2 is YYDKDF (reference sequence). Trimming cost V 0 bases and J 0 bases, with 3 bases left between them.

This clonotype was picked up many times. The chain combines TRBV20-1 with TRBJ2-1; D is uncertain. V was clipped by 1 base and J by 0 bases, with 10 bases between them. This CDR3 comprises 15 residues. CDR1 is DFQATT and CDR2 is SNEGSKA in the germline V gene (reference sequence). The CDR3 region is CSARGYSSSYNEQFF. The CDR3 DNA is TGCAGTGCTAGAGGGTACAGTAGCTCCTACAATGAGCAGTTCTTC.

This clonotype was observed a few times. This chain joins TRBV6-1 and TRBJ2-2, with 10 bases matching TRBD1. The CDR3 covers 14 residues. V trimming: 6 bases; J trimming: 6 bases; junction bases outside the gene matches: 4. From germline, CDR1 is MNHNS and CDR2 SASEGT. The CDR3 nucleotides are TGTGCCAGCAGACGGACAGGGGGGTCCGGGGAGCTGTTTTTT. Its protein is CASRRTGGSGELFF.

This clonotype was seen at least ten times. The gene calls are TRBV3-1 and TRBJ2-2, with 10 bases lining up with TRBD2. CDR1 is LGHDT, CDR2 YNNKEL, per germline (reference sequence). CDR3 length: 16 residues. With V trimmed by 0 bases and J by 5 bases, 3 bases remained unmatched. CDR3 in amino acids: CASSQEASGRTGELFF. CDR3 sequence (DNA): TGTGCCAGCAGCCAAGAGGCTAGCGGGAGAACCGGGGAGCTGTTTTTT.

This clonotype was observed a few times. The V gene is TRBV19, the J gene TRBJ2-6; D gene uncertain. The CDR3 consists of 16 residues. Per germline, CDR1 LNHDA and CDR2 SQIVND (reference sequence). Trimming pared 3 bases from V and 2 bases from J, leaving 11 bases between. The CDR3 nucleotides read TGTGCCAGTAGTATTTTCCTCGATACTGGGGCCAACGTCCTGACTTTC. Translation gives CASSIFLDTGANVLTF.

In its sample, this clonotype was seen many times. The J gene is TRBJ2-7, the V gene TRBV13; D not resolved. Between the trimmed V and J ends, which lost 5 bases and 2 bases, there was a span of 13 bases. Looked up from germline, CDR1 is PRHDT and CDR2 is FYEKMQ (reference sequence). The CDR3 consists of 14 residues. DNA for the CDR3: TGTGCCAGCAGCCCTGGGCTATCAGCCTACGAGCAGTACTTC. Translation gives CASSPGLSAYEQYF.

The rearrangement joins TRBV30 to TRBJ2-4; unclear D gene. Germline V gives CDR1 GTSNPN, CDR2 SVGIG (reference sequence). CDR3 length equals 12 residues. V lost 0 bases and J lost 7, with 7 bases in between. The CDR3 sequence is CAWSVGANIQYF. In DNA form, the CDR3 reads TGTGCCTGGAGTGTAGGTGCGAACATTCAGTACTTC.

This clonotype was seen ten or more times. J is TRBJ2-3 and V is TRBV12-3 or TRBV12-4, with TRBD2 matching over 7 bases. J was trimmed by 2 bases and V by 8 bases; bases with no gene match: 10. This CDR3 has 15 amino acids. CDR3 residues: CASANLAGHTDTQYF. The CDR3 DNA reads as TGTGCCAGCGCGAACTTAGCGGGCCACACAGATACGCAGTATTTT.

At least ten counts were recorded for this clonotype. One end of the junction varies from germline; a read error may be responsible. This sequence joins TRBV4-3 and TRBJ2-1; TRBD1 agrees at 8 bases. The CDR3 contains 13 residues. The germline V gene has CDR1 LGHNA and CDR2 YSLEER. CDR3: CASSQGQGNEQFF. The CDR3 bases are TGTGCCAGCAGCCAAGGACAGGGAAATGAGCAGTTCTTC.

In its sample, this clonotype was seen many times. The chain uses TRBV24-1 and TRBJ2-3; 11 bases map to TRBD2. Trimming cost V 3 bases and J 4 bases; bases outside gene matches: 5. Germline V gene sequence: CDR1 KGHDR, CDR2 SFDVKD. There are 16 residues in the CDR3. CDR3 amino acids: CATSDALAGGPDTQYF. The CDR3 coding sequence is TGTGCCACCAGTGATGCGCTAGCGGGAGGCCCAGATACGCAGTATTTT.

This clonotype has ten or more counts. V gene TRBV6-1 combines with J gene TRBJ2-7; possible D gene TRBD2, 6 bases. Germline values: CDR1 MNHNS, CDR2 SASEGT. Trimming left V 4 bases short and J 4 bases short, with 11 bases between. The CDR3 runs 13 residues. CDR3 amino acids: CASSAGLEYEQYF. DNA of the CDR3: TGTGCCAGCAGTGCGGGACTTGAGTACGAGCAGTACTTC.

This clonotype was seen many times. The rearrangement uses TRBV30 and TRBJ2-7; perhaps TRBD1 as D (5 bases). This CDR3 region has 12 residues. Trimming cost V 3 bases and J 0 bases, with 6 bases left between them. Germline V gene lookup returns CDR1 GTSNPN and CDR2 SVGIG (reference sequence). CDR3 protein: CAWRTASYEQYF. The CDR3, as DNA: TGTGCCTGGAGGACAGCCTCCTACGAGCAGTACTTC.

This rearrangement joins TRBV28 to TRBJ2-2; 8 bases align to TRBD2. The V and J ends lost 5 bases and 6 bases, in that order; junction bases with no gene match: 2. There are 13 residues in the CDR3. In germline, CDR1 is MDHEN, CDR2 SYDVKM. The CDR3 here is CASSTTSAGELFF. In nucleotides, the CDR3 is TGTGCCAGCAGTACGACTAGCGCCGGGGAGCTGTTTTTT.

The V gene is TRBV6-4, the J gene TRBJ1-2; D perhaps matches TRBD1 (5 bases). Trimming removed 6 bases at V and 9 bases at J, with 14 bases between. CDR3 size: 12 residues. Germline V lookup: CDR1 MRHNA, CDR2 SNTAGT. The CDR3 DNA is TGTGCCAGCAGCCCTGGGGCCAATCGCTACACCTTC. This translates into CASSPGANRYTF.